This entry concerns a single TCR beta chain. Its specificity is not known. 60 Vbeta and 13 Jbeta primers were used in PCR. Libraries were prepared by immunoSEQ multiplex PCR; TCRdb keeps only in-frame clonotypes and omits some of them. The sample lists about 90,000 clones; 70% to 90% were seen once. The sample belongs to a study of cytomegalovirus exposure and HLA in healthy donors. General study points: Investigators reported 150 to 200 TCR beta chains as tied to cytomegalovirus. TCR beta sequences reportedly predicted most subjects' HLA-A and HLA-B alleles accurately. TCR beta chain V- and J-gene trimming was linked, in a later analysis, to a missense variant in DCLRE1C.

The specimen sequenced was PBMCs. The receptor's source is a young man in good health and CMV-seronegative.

CDR3 in amino acids: CASKSRSGGETQYF. The CDR3 DNA is TGCGCCTCCAAGTCCCGCTCGGGGGGGGAGACCCAGTACTTC. J is TRBJ2-5 and V is TRBV4-1; 8 bases are a match to TRBD2. This CDR3 has 14 amino acids. The germline gives CDR1 MGHRA, CDR2 YSYEKL. V shed 11 bases, J shed 5 bases, and the junction held 13 bases outside the gene matches.